These 9 T cell receptor beta chains were all obtained from the same sample, sequenced in a study of blood T cell repertoires in COVID-19. Sequencing was performed with immunoSEQ multiplex PCR; in TCRdb, only in-frame clones are kept and a portion is missing. This sample has nearly 250,000 clones, with 85% found just once. The sample consisted of PBMCs or T cells enriched from blood (not recorded which). The receptors were gathered from a woman aged 50 to 60 with acute COVID-19.

This chain links TRBV6-1 with TRBJ1-1; D call uncertain. V was pared by 2 bases and J by 3 bases, with 22 bases between. This CDR3 has 18 amino acids. The germline CDR1 and CDR2 sequences are MNHNS and SASEGT. CDR3: CASSEPDTLVVEHTEAFF. The DNA for the CDR3 is TGTGCCAGCAGTGAACCTGACACGTTGGTTGTGGAACACACTGAAGCTTTCTTT.

This clone was observed a few times. The V and J genes are TRBV19 and TRBJ1-1; 8 bases match TRBD1. The CDR3 runs 14 residues. The germline gives CDR1 LNHDA, CDR2 SQIVND (reference sequence). Losses at the gene ends were 8 bases for V and 4 bases for J; bases not matched to a gene: 9. The CDR3 coding sequence is TGTGCCAGTGCTTACAGGGGGTCCGGCACTGAAGCTTTCTTT. Its translation is CASAYRGSGTEAFF.

This clone showed up just once. CDR3 DNA: TGTGCCTGGAGAGACAGGGGCTATGACGGGCCCCAGCATTTT. It translates to CAWRDRGYDGPQHF. This chain connects TRBV30 to TRBJ1-5; 8 positions agree with TRBD1. V was clipped by 3 bases and J by 9 bases; unmatched bases: 10. Germline CDR1 is GTSNPN and CDR2 is SVGIG (reference sequence). This CDR3 is 14 amino acids long.

The chain uses TRBV10-2 and TRBJ2-2; D is perhaps TRBD1 (6 bases). CDR1 is WSHSY, CDR2 SAAADI, per germline. The CDR3 runs 13 residues. The V and J ends lost 6 bases and 6 bases respectively, with 11 bases between them. The CDR3 sequence is CASRSTGSGELFF. CDR3 DNA: TGCGCCAGCAGGTCCACAGGGTCCGGGGAGCTGTTTTTT.

This sequence joins TRBV7-3 and TRBJ2-1; D is unclear. The V end was cut by 5 bases, the J end by 4 bases, with 12 bases between. There are 14 residues in the CDR3. Germline CDR1 and CDR2: SGHTA and FQGTGA. CDR3 protein: CASSPSTVYNEQFF. As DNA, the CDR3 is TGTGCCAGCAGCCCCTCAACAGTTTACAATGAGCAGTTCTTC.

J is TRBJ1-1 and V is TRBV30, with a weak D call TRBD1 (6 bases). Trimming removed 3 bases at V and 0 bases at J, with 14 bases between. Germline CDR1 and CDR2: GTSNPN and SVGIG (reference sequence). The CDR3 is made up of 15 amino acids. The CDR3 here is CAWRENRVMNTEAFF. CDR3 bases: TGTGCCTGGAGGGAAAACAGGGTTATGAACACTGAAGCTTTCTTT.

The chain combines TRBV3-1 (or the pseudogene TRBV3-2) with TRBJ1-1, with D maybe TRBD1 (5 bases). V was shortened by 3 bases and J by 0 bases, with 11 bases between the two germline ends. This CDR3 spans 15 amino acids. The germline V gene encodes CDR1 LGHDT and CDR2 YNNKEL (reference sequence). This chain's CDR3 is CASSQRTPLNTEAFF. Here the CDR3 DNA reads TGTGCCAGCAGCCAGCGGACACCCTTGAACACTGAAGCTTTCTTT.

This clone has more than one count but fewer than ten. The chain uses TRBV10-3 and TRBJ1-1; D is perhaps TRBD1 (6 bases). The CDR3 contains 14 residues. The germline V and J ends were trimmed by 4 bases and 1 base, with 10 bases remaining between them. The germline V gene has CDR1 ENHRY and CDR2 SYGVKD. The CDR3 bases are TGTGCCATCAGTGGAGGGGGGGGGAACACTGAAGCTTTCTTT. It is translated as CAISGGGGNTEAFF.

V is TRBV4-3 and J is TRBJ1-1; possible D gene TRBD1, 6 bases. The CDR3 is 15 amino acids. With 1 base removed from V and 2 bases from J, the gap between germline ends came to 11 bases. Germline CDR1 is LGHNA and CDR2 is YSLEER. The CDR3 nucleotides read TGCGCCAGCAGCCAAGCACAGGGTGTAAACACTGAAGCTTTCTTT. Translation: CASSQAQGVNTEAFF.